This T cell receptor beta chain comes out of a study of cytomegalovirus exposure and HLA in healthy donors. V was trimmed by 0 bases and J by 4 bases, leaving 3 bases between them. This CDR3 contains 12 residues. From germline, CDR1 is LGHNA and CDR2 YSLEER. The PCR made use of 60 Vbeta and 13 Jbeta primers. Assay: immunoSEQ multiplex PCR; the TCRdb copy retains only in-frame clones and omits some. The profile shows almost 200,000 clones, roughly 80% of them singletons. The sample comprised PBMCs. This chain uses TRBV4-3 with TRBJ1-2; no clear D gene. The source is a male donor in good health and CMV-seropositive. The CDR3 reads CASSQEAYGYTF. CDR3 coding DNA: TGCGCCAGCAGCCAAGAGGCCTATGGCTACACCTTC.